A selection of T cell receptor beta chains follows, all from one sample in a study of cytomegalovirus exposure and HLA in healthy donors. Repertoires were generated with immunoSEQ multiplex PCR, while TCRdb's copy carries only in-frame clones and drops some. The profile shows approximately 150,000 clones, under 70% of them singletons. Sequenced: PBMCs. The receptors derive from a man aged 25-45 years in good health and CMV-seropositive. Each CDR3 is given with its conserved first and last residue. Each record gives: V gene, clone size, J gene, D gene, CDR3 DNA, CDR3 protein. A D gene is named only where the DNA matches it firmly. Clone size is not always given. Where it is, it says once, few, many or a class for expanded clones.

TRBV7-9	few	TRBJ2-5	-	TGTGCCAGCAGCTTGAGGGGGCAAGAGACCCAGTACTTC	CASSLRGQETQYF
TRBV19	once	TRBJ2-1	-	TGTGCCAGTAGCGAACGACAGCAACAGTTCTTC	CASSERQQQFF
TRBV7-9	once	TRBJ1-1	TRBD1	TGTGCCAGCAGCTTAGCGATTGGCAGGGGGACTGAAGCTTTCTTT	CASSLAIGRGTEAFF
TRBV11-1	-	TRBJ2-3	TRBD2	TGTGCCAGCAGCGTACCGGGACTAGGCGCCGATACGCAGTATTTT	CASSVPGLGADTQYF
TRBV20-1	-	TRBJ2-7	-	TGCAGTGCTAGGGTGAGGGAACAGCAGTACTTC	CSARVREQQYF
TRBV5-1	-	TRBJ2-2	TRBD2	TGCGCCAGCAGCCGGTGGCGGGAGACGGCCGGGGAGCTGTTTTTT	CASSRWRETAGELFF
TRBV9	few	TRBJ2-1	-	TGTGCCAGCAGCGAACCCGGGAGTTGGGACGCCAATGAGCAGTTCTTC	CASSEPGSWDANEQFF
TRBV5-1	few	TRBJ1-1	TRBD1	TGCGCCAGCAGCTTGGACAGGGGGAACACTGAAGCTTTCTTT	CASSLDRGNTEAFF
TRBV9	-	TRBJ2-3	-	TGTGCCAGCAGCTCTATTGCAGGGGCAGATACGCAGTATTTT	CASSSIAGADTQYF
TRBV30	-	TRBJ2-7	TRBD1	TGTGCCTGGAGTGGGGGACAGGGGTATCACGAGCAGTACTTC	CAWSGGQGYHEQYF